This TCR beta chain was captured by sequencing in a study of blood T cells in healthy people across ages. The use of a sample-barcoded 5' primer and a J-beta primer mix characterized a second PCR of about 7 to 12 cycles. Researchers report that a template-switch adaptor with 12 random nucleotides tagged each cDNA molecule. TCRdb re-analysed the 5' RACE reads in MiXCR, keeping a single row per CDR3 protein. The sample contains some 900,000 distinct CDR3 sequences, 29% of which appear only once. Whole-study results and caveats: More naive CD4+ cells and higher diversity were found in long-lived than in aged donors. Per-million-T-cell TCR beta diversity fell roughly linearly with age.

The length of the CDR3 is 15 residues. The germline V gene has CDR1 LGHNA and CDR2 YSLEER. In its sample, this clonotype was seen a few times. Its specificity is not known. Its ends do not fully match the called genes, so a read error is possible. Sequenced material: blood. This sequence was found in a woman of 80 years or more in good health. This sequence joins TRBV4-3 and TRBJ2-3; perhaps TRBD2 as D (6 bases). Here the CDR3 reads CASNQAASARDTQYF. The DNA of the CDR3 is TGCGCCAGCAACCAAGCGGCTAGCGCGAGAGATACGCAGTATTTT.